The next 30 T cell receptor beta chains were all read from a single sample in a study of PD-1 blockade in classical Hodgkin lymphoma. The patients all showed relapse after autologous stem cell transplantation, while their brentuximab vedotin exposure varied. Sequenced by immunoSEQ multiplex PCR; TCRdb stores in-frame clones only, minus some. The data contain around 99,000 clones, approximately 80% of them seen just once; the ten biggest clones take up about 16%. The material was peripheral blood mononuclear cells (PBMCs), obtained before the second cycle of nivolumab. Receptors originate from a human donor with classical Hodgkin lymphoma.

This clone came up many times. V is TRBV5-4 and J is TRBJ2-6; TRBD1 matches at 8 bases. The CDR3 sequence is 18 residues long. Germline values: CDR1 SGHNT, CDR2 YYREEE (reference sequence). V trimming: 4 bases; J trimming: 0 bases; junction bases outside the gene matches: 9. CDR3 region: CASSTGTGLNSGANVLTF. The CDR3 nucleotides read TGTGCCAGCAGCACCGGGACAGGTCTAAACTCTGGGGCCAACGTCCTGACTTTC.

This clone has more than one count but fewer than ten. The V gene is TRBV6-5, the J gene TRBJ1-1, with D perhaps matching TRBD1 (5 bases). V was shortened by 5 bases and J by 4 bases, with 11 bases between the two germline ends. In germline, CDR1 is MNHEY, CDR2 SVGAGI. The CDR3 is 13 residues long. DNA of the CDR3: TGTGCCAGCAGTGAGGGGAAACGCACTGAAGCTTTCTTT. As protein: CASSEGKRTEAFF.

This sequence joins TRBV7-9 and TRBJ2-7, with 9 bases aligning to TRBD2. Germline lookup yields CDR1 SEHNR and CDR2 FQNEAQ (reference sequence). V gave up 6 bases and J gave up 1 base; unmatched junction bases: 7. The CDR3 contains 15 residues. CDR3 nucleotide sequence: TGTGCCAGCAGTTCATCTCTAGCGGGGTCCTACGAGCAGTACTTC. Protein: CASSSSLAGSYEQYF.

The chain is built from TRBV28 and TRBJ2-7; D possibly matches TRBD1 or TRBD2 (6 bases each). This CDR3 contains 15 residues. V was cut by 5 bases and J by 4 bases, with 18 bases left in between. Per the germline V gene, CDR1 is MDHEN and CDR2 is SYDVKM. The CDR3, as DNA: TGTGCCAGCAGTGGGACCCGTGGGGGGCCTTACGAGCAGTACTTC. It is translated as CASSGTRGGPYEQYF.

A single count supports this clone. The chain combines TRBV7-9 with TRBJ2-7, with 11 bases that match TRBD1. V was clipped by 5 bases and J by 6 bases; unmatched bases: 6. The CDR3 covers 14 residues. Germline CDR1 and CDR2: SEHNR and FQNEAQ (reference sequence). The DNA of the CDR3 is TGTGCCAGCAGCGAGGCCGGGACAGGGGGCGAGCAGTACTTC. It encodes CASSEAGTGGEQYF.

V and J are TRBV6-5 and TRBJ1-5; 7 bases fit TRBD1. The trim removed 0 bases at V and 7 bases at J, leaving 6 bases unmatched. This CDR3 spans 15 amino acids. Germline V lookup: CDR1 MNHEY, CDR2 SVGAGI. The CDR3 reads CASSYSKGARQPQHF. In nucleotides, the CDR3 is TGTGCCAGCAGTTACTCGAAGGGGGCCAGGCAGCCCCAGCATTTT.

J is TRBJ2-7 and V is TRBV10-3; possible D gene TRBD2, 7 bases. Germline V CDR1 and CDR2: ENHRY, SYGVKD. V was clipped by 0 bases and J by 3 bases, with 12 bases between them. CDR3 length: 15 residues. CDR3 region: CAISESAGAGYEQYF. The CDR3 DNA reads as TGTGCCATCAGTGAGTCGGCGGGGGCCGGCTACGAGCAGTACTTC.

The gene calls are TRBV6-5 and TRBJ1-1, with TRBD1 matching over 8 bases. Germline V lookup: CDR1 MNHEY, CDR2 SVGAGI. The CDR3 runs 15 residues. The ends lost 5 bases at V and 5 bases at J; junction bases unmatched: 10. This CDR3 reads CASSPWTGRGTEAFF. The DNA of the CDR3 is TGTGCCAGCAGTCCTTGGACAGGGCGAGGGACTGAAGCTTTCTTT.

The V call is TRBV29-1, the J call TRBJ2-7; a possible D gene is TRBD2 (7 bases). The CDR3 contains 14 residues. Germline CDR1 SQVTM, CDR2 ANQGSEA. The V and J ends lost 8 bases and 2 bases respectively, with 19 bases between them. The CDR3 sequence: CSTGGASGTYEQYF. The CDR3 region has the DNA TGCAGCACTGGGGGGGCTAGCGGAACCTACGAGCAGTACTTC.

The chain is built from TRBV10-3 and TRBJ2-2, with unresolved D. Germline loops: CDR1 ENHRY, CDR2 SYGVKD. This CDR3 is 14 amino acids long. V dropped 10 bases and J dropped 3 bases, with 15 bases sitting between them. CDR3 loop: CATSLRQDTGELFF. In DNA, the CDR3 is TGTGCCACCTCCCTTCGGCAGGACACCGGGGAGCTGTTTTTT.

This clone was recorded only once. As DNA, the CDR3 is TGTGCCAGTAGTGTCCTAGCGGGGGGCGACACCGGGGAGCTGTTTTTT. The encoded protein is CASSVLAGGDTGELFF. The V and J genes are TRBV19 and TRBJ2-2; TRBD2 aligns across 11 bases. The CDR3 has 16 amino acids. V was clipped by 5 bases and J by 3 bases; unmatched bases: 5. The germline CDR1 and CDR2 sequences are LNHDA and SQIVND (reference sequence). The variable domain in full, with the rest retrieved from reference TRBV19 and TRBJ2-2, is DGGITQSPKYLFRKEGQNVTLSCEQNLNHDAMYWYRQDPGQGLRLIYYSQIVNDFQKGDIAEGYSVSREKKESFPLTVTSAQKNPTAFYLCASSVLAGGDTGELFFGEGSRLTVL.

This chain links TRBV11-2 with TRBJ2-3; 7 positions agree with TRBD2. CDR3 length: 14 amino acids. The germline gives CDR1 SGHAT, CDR2 FQNNGV. Trimming removed 5 bases from V and 0 bases from J; junction bases left unmatched: 2. This chain's CDR3 is CASSAGLSTDTQYF. Written as DNA, the CDR3 is TGTGCCAGCAGCGCGGGACTAAGCACAGATACGCAGTATTTT.

The chain is built from TRBV5-1 and TRBJ2-7, with D unclear. The CDR3 has 14 residues. Germline CDR1 and CDR2: SGHRS and YFSETQ. Trimming shortened V by 0 bases and J by 0 bases, and 7 bases separated the two germline ends. CDR3 DNA sequence: TGCGCCAGCAGCTTGGCTCAGAGCTCCTACGAGCAGTACTTC. The encoded protein is CASSLAQSSYEQYF.

Of note for this clone: A read error may account for a junction end that differs from germline. The CDR3 coding sequence is TGCAGCGTTGACAACGGGTTTTTC. As protein: CSVDNGFF. The V call is TRBV29-1, the J call TRBJ2-6; D gene ambiguous. Germline CDR1 is SQVTM and CDR2 is ANQGSEA. This CDR3 has 8 amino acids.

The chain couples TRBV7-9 to TRBJ2-5; the D gene is possibly TRBD2 (5 bases). The CDR3 totals 15 residues. Germline CDR1 SEHNR, CDR2 FQNEAQ (reference sequence). Trimming took 1 base from V and 1 from J, leaving 10 bases between them. The CDR3 DNA follows: TGTGCCAGCAGCTTAGTCTCGGACTTCCAAGAGACCCAGTACTTC. Encoded protein: CASSLVSDFQETQYF.

This clone appeared a few times. DNA for the CDR3: TGTGCCAGCAGCCTCCTTCCGGGGCAGACTGAAGCTTTCTTT. This translates into CASSLLPGQTEAFF. V and J are TRBV14 and TRBJ1-1; D might be TRBD1 (5 bases). The CDR3 consists of 14 residues. Germline CDR1 SGHDN, CDR2 FVKESK. The V end lost 4 bases, the J end lost 5 bases, and 14 bases lay between the germline ends.

The J gene is TRBJ2-7, the V gene TRBV6-5, with a possible D match to TRBD2 (6 bases). The CDR3 spans 16 residues. V lost 2 bases and J lost 6, with 20 bases in between. Germline CDR1 and CDR2: MNHEY and SVGAGI. This CDR3 is CASSYTPPEFGGEQYF. The CDR3 coding sequence is TGTGCCAGCAGTTACACGCCCCCGGAGTTCGGGGGCGAGCAGTACTTC.

This sequence joins TRBV5-1 and TRBJ2-1; 11 nucleotides match TRBD2. The CDR3 loop spans 15 amino acids. From germline, CDR1 is SGHRS and CDR2 YFSETQ. The V segment lost 0 bases and the J segment 9 bases; nucleotides outside the gene matches: 5. The CDR3 here is CASSLETSGITEQFF. The CDR3 region has the DNA TGCGCCAGCAGCTTGGAGACTAGCGGGATAACTGAGCAGTTCTTC. Supplemented by reference TRBV5-1 and TRBJ2-1, the full variable domain reads KAGVTQTPRYLIKTRGQQVTLSCSPISGHRSVSWYQQTPGQGLQFLFEYFSETQRNKGNFPGRFSGRQFSNSRSEMNVSTLELGDSALYLCASSLETSGITEQFFGPGTRLTVL.

The chain joins TRBV19 to TRBJ1-5, with 8 bases fitting TRBD1. Trimming removed 6 bases from V and 8 bases from J; junction bases left unmatched: 9. This CDR3 region has 14 residues. The germline V gene encodes CDR1 LNHDA and CDR2 SQIVND (reference sequence). The CDR3 is CASSPDRGIKPQHF. In nucleotides, the CDR3 is TGTGCCAGTAGCCCCGACAGGGGCATCAAGCCCCAGCATTTT.

The chain carries TRBV7-9 and TRBJ1-1, with 7 bases lining up with TRBD1. This CDR3 has 14 amino acids. V lost 1 base and J lost 7; bases outside the gene matches: 6. The V gene's germline CDR1 is SEHNR and CDR2 FQNEAQ (reference sequence). The chain's CDR3 is CASSLVGTDHEAFF. The CDR3 nucleotides read TGTGCCAGCAGCTTAGTGGGGACAGACCATGAAGCTTTCTTT.

The chain carries TRBV4-2 and TRBJ2-7; D possibly corresponds to TRBD2 (7 bases). V was pared by 1 base and J by 9 bases, with 19 bases between. The CDR3 sequence is 15 residues long. Looked up from germline, CDR1 is LGHNA and CDR2 is YNFKEQ. The CDR3 loop reads CASSQGGSRGASQYF. The DNA of the CDR3 is TGTGCCAGCAGCCAAGGCGGGAGCAGGGGAGCTTCGCAGTACTTC.

This rearrangement joins TRBV2 to TRBJ2-1, with 11 nucleotides matching TRBD2. The V gene's germline CDR1 is SNHLY and CDR2 FYNNEI. The V segment lost 7 bases and the J segment 5 bases; nucleotides outside the gene matches: 10. The CDR3 extends over 16 amino acids. The CDR3 loop is CASKGLAGGPNNEQFF. The CDR3 coding sequence is TGTGCCAGCAAAGGGCTAGCGGGAGGCCCCAACAATGAGCAGTTCTTC.

The genes are TRBV5-8 and TRBJ1-4, with unresolved D. CDR3 length equals 15 residues. V lost 4 bases to trimming and J lost 5 bases, with 15 bases between them. Germline V gene sequence: CDR1 SGHTS, CDR2 YDEGEE. CDR3 loop: CASSPRYNTNEKLFF. CDR3 in DNA: TGTGCCAGCAGCCCCCGATACAATACAAATGAAAAACTGTTTTTT. The variable domain in full, with the rest retrieved from reference TRBV5-8 and TRBJ1-4, is EAGVTQSPTHLIKTRGQQATLRCSPISGHTSVYWYQQALGLGLQFLLWYDEGEERNRGNFPPRFSGRQFPNYSSELNVNALELEDSALYLCASSPRYNTNEKLFFGSGTQLSVL.

The sample holds one count of this clone. The CDR3 DNA follows: TGTGCCAGCAGGCTAAGCGGGACGAACACCGGGGAGCTGTTTTTT. Amino acids: CASRLSGTNTGELFF. This chain connects TRBV6-5 to TRBJ2-2, with 7 bases fitting TRBD2. This CDR3 comprises 15 residues. Trimming removed 6 bases from V and 0 bases from J; junction bases left unmatched: 4. Germline CDR1 and CDR2: MNHEY and SVGAGI.

This chain links TRBV19 with TRBJ1-2; a weak D match, TRBD1 (5 bases). Trimming left V 3 bases short and J 1 base short, with 6 bases between. This CDR3 region has 13 residues. Germline CDR1 reads LNHDA; CDR2 reads SQIVND (reference sequence). The CDR3 DNA reads as TGTGCCAGTAGTATTCAGGGTAACTATGGCTACACCTTC. It encodes CASSIQGNYGYTF.

The chain combines TRBV11-1 with TRBJ2-5; perhaps TRBD2 as D (5 bases). Trimming removed 1 base from V and 7 bases from J, with 10 bases in between. The CDR3 contains 13 residues. Germline values: CDR1 SGHAT, CDR2 FQDESV (reference sequence). As DNA, the CDR3 is TGTGCCAGCAGCTTAGGTAACAGCGGGACCCAGTACTTC. This encodes CASSLGNSGTQYF.

This clone was found once. V and J are TRBV4-2 and TRBJ2-7, with a weak D call TRBD2 (6 bases). The CDR3 contains 17 residues. The germline CDR1 and CDR2 sequences are LGHNA and YNFKEQ. V was clipped by 1 base and J by 1 base, with 17 bases between them. CDR3 amino acids: CASSQVGGSGGSYEQYF. CDR3 nucleotides: TGTGCCAGCAGCCAAGTTGGAGGGTCGGGTGGATCCTACGAGCAGTACTTC.

The rearrangement joins TRBV5-8 to TRBJ2-7, with 8 nucleotides matching TRBD2. Trimming took 3 bases from V and 6 from J; bases not matched to a gene: 8. This CDR3 has 14 amino acids. Germline CDR1 reads SGHTS; CDR2 reads YDEGEE. CDR3 residues: CASSSLAGIVEQYF. The CDR3 bases are TGTGCCAGCAGCTCATTAGCGGGAATTGTCGAGCAGTACTTC.

This clone came up a few times. The V and J genes are TRBV5-1 and TRBJ2-7; D perhaps matches TRBD1 (6 bases). Trimming cost V 7 bases and J 5 bases, with 16 bases left between them. Germline V gives CDR1 SGHRS, CDR2 YFSETQ. This CDR3 is built from 13 residues. This CDR3 reads CASQTQGSNEQYF. CDR3 bases: TGCGCCAGCCAAACACAGGGAAGTAACGAGCAGTACTTC. Full variable domain (missing parts from reference TRBV5-1 and TRBJ2-7): KAGVTQTPRYLIKTRGQQVTLSCSPISGHRSVSWYQQTPGQGLQFLFEYFSETQRNKGNFPGRFSGRQFSNSRSEMNVSTLELGDSALYLCASQTQGSNEQYFGPGTRLTVT.

The chain joins TRBV5-1 to TRBJ2-1; D gene ambiguous. Trimming shortened V by 1 base and J by 6 bases, and 5 bases separated the two germline ends. The CDR3 runs to 12 residues. Germline CDR1 reads SGHRS; CDR2 reads YFSETQ. The CDR3 reads CASSLSLNEQFF. The CDR3 DNA sequence: TGCGCCAGCAGCTTGTCCCTCAATGAGCAGTTCTTC.